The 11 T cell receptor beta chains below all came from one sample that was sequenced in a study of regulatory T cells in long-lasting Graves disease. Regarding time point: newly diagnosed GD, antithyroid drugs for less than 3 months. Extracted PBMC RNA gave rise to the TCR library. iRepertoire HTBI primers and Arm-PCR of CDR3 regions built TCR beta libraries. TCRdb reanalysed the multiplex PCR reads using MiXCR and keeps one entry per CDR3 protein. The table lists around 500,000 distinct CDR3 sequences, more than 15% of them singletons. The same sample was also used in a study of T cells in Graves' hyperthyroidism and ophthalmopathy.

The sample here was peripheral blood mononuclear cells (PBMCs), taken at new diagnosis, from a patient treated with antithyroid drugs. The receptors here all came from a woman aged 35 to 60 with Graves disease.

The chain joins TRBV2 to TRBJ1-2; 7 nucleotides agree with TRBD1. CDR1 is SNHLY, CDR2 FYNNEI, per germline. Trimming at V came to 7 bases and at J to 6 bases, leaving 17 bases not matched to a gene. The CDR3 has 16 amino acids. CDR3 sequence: CASINPRTGALHGYTF. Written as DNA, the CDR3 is TGTGCCAGCATTAACCCTAGGACAGGAGCACTCCATGGCTACACCTTC.

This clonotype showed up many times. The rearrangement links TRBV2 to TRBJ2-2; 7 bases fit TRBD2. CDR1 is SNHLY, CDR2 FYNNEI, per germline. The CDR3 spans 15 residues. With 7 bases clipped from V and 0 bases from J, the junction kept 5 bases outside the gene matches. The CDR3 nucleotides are TGTGCCAGCAAGAGCGGGGCTTCGAACACCGGGGAGCTGTTTTTT. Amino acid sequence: CASKSGASNTGELFF.

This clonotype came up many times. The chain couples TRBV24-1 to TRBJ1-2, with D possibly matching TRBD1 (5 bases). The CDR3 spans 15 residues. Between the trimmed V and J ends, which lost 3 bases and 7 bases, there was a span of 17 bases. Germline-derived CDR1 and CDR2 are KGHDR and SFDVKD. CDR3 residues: CATSDTGRGPGGYTF. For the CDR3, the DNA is TGTGCCACCAGTGATACCGGACGGGGACCTGGTGGCTACACCTTC.

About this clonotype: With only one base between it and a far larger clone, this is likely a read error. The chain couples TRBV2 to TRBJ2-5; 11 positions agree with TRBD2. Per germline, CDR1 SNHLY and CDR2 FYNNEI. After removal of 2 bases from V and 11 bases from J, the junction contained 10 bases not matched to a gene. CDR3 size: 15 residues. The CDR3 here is CASSELAGGYNEQYF. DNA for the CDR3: TGTGCCAGCAGTGAACTAGCGGGGGGCTACAATGAGCAGTACTTC.

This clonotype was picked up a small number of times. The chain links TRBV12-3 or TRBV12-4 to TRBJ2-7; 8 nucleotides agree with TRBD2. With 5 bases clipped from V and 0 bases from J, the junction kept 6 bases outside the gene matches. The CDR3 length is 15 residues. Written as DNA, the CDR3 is TGTGCCAGCAGTCGTCCCGGGACTAGCTCCTACGAGCAGTACTTC. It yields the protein CASSRPGTSSYEQYF.

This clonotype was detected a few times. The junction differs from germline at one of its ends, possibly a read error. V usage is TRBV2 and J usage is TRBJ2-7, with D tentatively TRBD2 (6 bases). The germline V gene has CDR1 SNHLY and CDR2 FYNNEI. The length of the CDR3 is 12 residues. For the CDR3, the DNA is TGTGCCAGCAGTCCCCAGGGAGCGGGTTCAGACTTC. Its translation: CASSPQGAGSDF.

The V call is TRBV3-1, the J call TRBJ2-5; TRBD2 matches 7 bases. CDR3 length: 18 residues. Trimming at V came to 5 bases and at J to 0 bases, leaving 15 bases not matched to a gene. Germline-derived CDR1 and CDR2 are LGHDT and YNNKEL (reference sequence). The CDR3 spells CASSGEEGEGWHQETQYF. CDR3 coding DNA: TGTGCCAGCAGCGGGGAGGAAGGGGAGGGGTGGCACCAAGAGACCCAGTACTTC.

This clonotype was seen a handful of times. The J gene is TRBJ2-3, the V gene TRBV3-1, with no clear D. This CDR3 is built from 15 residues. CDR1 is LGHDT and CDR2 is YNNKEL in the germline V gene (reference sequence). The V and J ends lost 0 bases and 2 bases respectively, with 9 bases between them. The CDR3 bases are TGTGCCAGCAGCCAAGATCCTACCTACACAGATACGCAGTATTTT. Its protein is CASSQDPTYTDTQYF.

The CDR3 DNA is TGTGCCAGTAGTATAAGATCAGGGGGCAATTATCAGCCCCAGCATTTT. The encoded protein is CASSIRSGGNYQPQHF. This chain links TRBV19 with TRBJ1-5, with 8 bases fitting TRBD1. Germline loops: CDR1 LNHDA, CDR2 SQIVND (reference sequence). The CDR3 is 16 amino acids. Losses at the gene ends were 2 bases for V and 5 bases for J; bases not matched to a gene: 8.

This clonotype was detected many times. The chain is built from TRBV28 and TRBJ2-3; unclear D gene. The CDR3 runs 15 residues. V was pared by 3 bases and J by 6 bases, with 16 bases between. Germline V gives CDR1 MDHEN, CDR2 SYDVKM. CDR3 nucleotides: TGTGCCAGCAGTTTGTGGTGGCTGCAGTCGGATACGCAGTATTTT. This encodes CASSLWWLQSDTQYF.

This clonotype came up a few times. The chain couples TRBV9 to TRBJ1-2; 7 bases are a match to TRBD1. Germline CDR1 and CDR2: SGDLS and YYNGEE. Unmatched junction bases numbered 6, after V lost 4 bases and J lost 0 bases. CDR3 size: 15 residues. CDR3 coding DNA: TGTGCCAGCAGCACCTGGGACAGAGCTAACTATGGCTACACCTTC. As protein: CASSTWDRANYGYTF.